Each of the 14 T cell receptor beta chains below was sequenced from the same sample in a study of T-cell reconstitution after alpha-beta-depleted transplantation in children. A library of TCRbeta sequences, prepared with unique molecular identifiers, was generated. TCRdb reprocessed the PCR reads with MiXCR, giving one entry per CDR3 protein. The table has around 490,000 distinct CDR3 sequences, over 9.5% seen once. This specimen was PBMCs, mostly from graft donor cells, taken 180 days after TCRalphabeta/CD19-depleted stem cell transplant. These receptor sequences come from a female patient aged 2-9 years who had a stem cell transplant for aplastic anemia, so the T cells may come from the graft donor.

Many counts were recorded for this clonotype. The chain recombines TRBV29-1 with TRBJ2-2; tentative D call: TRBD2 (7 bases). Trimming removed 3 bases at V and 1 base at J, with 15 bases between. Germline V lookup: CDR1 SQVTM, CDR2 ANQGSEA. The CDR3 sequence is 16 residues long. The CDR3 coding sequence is TGCAGCGTTGAGTGCTGGGGGGGGCGGAACACCGGGGAGCTGTTTTTT. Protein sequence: CSVECWGGRNTGELFF.

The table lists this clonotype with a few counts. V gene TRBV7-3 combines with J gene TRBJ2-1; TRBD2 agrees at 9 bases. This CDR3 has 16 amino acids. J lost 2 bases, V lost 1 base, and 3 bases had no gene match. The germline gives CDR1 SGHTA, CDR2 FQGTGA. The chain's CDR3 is CASSLSLAGPYNEQFF. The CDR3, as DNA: TGTGCCAGCAGCTTAAGCCTAGCGGGGCCCTACAATGAGCAGTTCTTC.

CDR3 DNA: TGTGCCAGCAGTGCTGGACTAGCTGGCCACGAGCAGTACGTC. Translating gives CASSAGLAGHEQYV. The V call is TRBV12-3 or TRBV12-4, the J call TRBJ2-7; TRBD2 agrees at 8 bases. This CDR3 comprises 14 residues. Trimming removed 5 bases from V and 5 bases from J; junction bases left unmatched: 8.

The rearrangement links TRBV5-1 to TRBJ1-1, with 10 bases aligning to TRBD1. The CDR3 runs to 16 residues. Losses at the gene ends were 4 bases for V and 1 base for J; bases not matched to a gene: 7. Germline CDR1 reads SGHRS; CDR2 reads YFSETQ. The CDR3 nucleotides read TGCGCCAGCAGCCCTCCACGGACAGGGGGGAACACTGAAGCTTTCTTT. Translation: CASSPPRTGGNTEAFF.

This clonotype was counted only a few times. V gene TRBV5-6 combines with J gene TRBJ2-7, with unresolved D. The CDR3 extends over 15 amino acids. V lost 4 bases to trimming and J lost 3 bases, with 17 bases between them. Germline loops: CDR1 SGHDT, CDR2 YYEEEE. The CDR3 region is CASSPLGPANYEQYF. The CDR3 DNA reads TGTGCCAGCAGCCCCTTAGGTCCAGCGAACTACGAGCAGTACTTC.

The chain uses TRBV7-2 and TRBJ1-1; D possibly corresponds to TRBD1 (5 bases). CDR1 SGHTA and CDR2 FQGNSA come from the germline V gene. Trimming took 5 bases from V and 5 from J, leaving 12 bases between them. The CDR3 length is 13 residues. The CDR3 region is CASSTGRRTEAFF. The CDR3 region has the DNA TGTGCCAGCAGCACAGGTCGGAGGACTGAAGCTTTCTTT.

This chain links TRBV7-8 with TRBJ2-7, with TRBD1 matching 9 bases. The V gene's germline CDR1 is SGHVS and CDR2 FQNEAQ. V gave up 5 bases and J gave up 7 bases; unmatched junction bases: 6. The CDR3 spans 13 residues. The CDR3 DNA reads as TGTGCCAGCAGCCGGGACAGGGTGGCGGAGCAGTACGTC. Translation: CASSRDRVAEQYV.

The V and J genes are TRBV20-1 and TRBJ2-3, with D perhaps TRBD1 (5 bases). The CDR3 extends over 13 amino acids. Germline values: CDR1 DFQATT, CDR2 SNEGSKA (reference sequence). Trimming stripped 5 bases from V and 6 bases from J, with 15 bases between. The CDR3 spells CSAPDTGWDTQYF. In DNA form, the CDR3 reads TGCAGTGCTCCGGACACCGGCTGGGATACGCAGTATTTT.

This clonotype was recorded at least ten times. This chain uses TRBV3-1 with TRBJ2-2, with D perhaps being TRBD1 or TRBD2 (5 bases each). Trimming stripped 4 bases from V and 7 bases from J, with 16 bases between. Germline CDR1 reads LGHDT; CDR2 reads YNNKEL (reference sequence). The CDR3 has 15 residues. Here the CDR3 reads CASSPGPARGGELFF. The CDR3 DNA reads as TGTGCCAGCAGCCCGGGACCCGCGCGAGGCGGGGAGCTGTTTTTT.

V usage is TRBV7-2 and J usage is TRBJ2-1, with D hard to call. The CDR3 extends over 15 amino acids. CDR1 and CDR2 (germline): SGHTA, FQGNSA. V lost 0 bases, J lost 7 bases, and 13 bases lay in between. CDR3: CASSLADRVANEQFF. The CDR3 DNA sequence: TGTGCCAGCAGCTTAGCGGACCGGGTAGCTAATGAGCAGTTCTTC. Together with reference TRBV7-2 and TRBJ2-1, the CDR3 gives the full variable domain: GAGVSQSPSNKVTEKGKDVELRCDPISGHTALYWYRQSLGQGLEFLIYFQGNSAPDKSGLPSDRFSAERTGGSVSTLTIQRTQQEDSAVYLCASSLADRVANEQFFGPGTRLTVL.

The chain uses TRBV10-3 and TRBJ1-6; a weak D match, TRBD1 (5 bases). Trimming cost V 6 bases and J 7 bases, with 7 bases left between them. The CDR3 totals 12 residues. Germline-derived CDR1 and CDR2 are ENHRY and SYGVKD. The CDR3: CAIRPGNSPLHF. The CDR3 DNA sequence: TGTGCCATCAGGCCAGGGAATTCACCCCTCCACTTT.

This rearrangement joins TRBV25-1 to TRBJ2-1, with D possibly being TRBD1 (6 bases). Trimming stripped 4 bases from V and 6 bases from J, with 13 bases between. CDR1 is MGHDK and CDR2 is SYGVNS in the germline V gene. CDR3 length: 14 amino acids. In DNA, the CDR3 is TGTGCCAGCAGTGTCTGGGGGCTTAGCAATGAGCAGTTCTTC. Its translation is CASSVWGLSNEQFF.

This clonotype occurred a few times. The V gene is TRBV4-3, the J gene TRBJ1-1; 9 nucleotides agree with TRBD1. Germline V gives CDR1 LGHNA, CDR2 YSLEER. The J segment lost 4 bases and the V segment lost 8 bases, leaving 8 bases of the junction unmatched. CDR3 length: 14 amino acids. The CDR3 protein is CASCRDRAGTEAFF. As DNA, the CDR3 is TGCGCCAGCTGCCGGGACAGGGCAGGCACTGAAGCTTTCTTT.

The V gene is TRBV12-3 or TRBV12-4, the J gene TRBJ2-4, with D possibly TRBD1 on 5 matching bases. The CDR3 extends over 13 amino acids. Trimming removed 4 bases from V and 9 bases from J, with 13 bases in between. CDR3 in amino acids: CASSSIGVGIQYF. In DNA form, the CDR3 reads TGTGCCAGCAGTTCGATAGGGGTCGGCATTCAGTACTTC.